The rows below give T cell receptor beta chains drawn from one sample of a study of sequential checkpoint blockade in melanoma. Assay: immunoSEQ multiplex PCR; the TCRdb copy retains only in-frame clones and omits some. Of 3,000 to 3,500 clones in the sample, roughly a fifth were seen once. The sample in question was tumor tissue (inferred from file names), obtained from a patient given nivolumab and ipilimumab in sequence. The receptors derive from a human patient with melanoma. Some clones in this sample may be carry-over from other donors' samples. Each CDR3 is given with its conserved first and last residue. Each record gives: J gene, V gene, clone size, D gene, CDR3 protein, CDR3 DNA. The D gene is left open where the match is weak. Only some rows state a clone size, as once, few, many or a class for expanded clones.

>TRBJ1-1|TRBV10-2|-|-
CASSLPRYTEAFF
TGCGCCAGCAGCCTACCACGGTACACTGAAGCTTTCTTT
>TRBJ1-5|TRBV30|few|-
CAWSRDNSNQPQHF
TGTGCCTGGAGTCGGGACAATAGCAATCAGCCCCAGCATTTT
>TRBJ1-2|TRBV6-8|large|TRBD1
CASSPDGQGPLYGYTF
TGTGCCAGCAGTCCAGACGGACAGGGGCCTCTCTATGGCTACACCTTC
>TRBJ2-3|TRBV23-1|many|-
CASSSPQRADTQYF
TGCGCCAGCAGCTCTCCCCAGCGGGCAGATACGCAGTATTTT
>TRBJ1-1|TRBV11-3|many|-
CASSFQGSNTEAFF
TGTGCCAGCAGCTTTCAGGGGTCGAACACTGAAGCTTTCTTT
>TRBJ1-4|TRBV28|few|-
CASSLGLPNEKLFF
TGTGCCAGCAGTCTAGGTCTCCCGAATGAAAAACTGTTTTTT
>TRBJ1-4|TRBV5-1|-|-
CASSLRGDTTNEKLFF
TGCGCCAGCAGCTTGCGAGGGGACACAACTAATGAAAAACTGTTTTTT
>TRBJ2-7|TRBV11-3|medium-sized|-
CASSSVGSSYYEQYF
TGTGCCAGCAGCTCCGTCGGTTCTTCTTACTACGAGCAGTACTTC
>TRBJ1-1|TRBV6-8|few|-
CASTRFPPSRVNTEAFF
TGTGCCAGCACCCGATTCCCCCCATCCAGGGTGAACACTGAAGCTTTCTTT
>TRBJ2-1|TRBV11-3|medium-sized|TRBD1
CASSPGTGVSSYNEQFF
TGTGCCAGCAGCCCCGGGACAGGGGTTAGCTCCTACAATGAGCAGTTCTTC
>TRBJ1-4|TRBV11-3|medium-sized|-
CASSPTVTNEKLFF
TGTGCCAGCAGCCCGACGGTGACTAATGAAAAACTGTTTTTT
>TRBJ1-2|TRBV19|few|TRBD1
CASSLSTGGSYGYTF
TGTGCCAGTAGTCTATCGACAGGGGGCAGCTATGGCTACACCTTC
>TRBJ2-1|TRBV11-3|medium-sized|TRBD2
CASSSGSGGAYNEQFF
TGTGCCAGCAGCTCGGGAAGCGGGGGGGCTTACAATGAGCAGTTCTTC
>TRBJ2-1|TRBV23-1|few|-
CASSWAGVQEQFF
TGCGCCAGCAGCTGGGCAGGGGTTCAAGAGCAGTTCTTC
>TRBJ2-1|TRBV11-3|many|TRBD2
CASSPRLAGAATAQFF
TGTGCCAGCAGCCCCAGACTAGCGGGGGCCGCAACGGCTCAGTTCTTC
>TRBJ2-3|TRBV30|few|TRBD2
CAWSGRLISGGSTDTQYF
TGTGCCTGGAGTGGCCGACTCATTAGCGGGGGGAGCACAGATACGCAGTATTTT
>TRBJ2-5|TRBV7-4|many|TRBD2
CASSTRLAGTQYF
TGTGCCAGCAGCACCCGACTAGCGGGGACCCAGTACTTC
>TRBJ2-5|TRBV10-2|few|TRBD2
CASSHIAGGPETQYF
TGCGCCAGCAGTCACATAGCGGGGGGGCCAGAGACCCAGTACTTC
>TRBJ1-1|TRBV14|-|-
CASSTGLGAFF
TGTGCCAGCAGCACGGGACTGGGAGCTTTCTTT
>TRBJ2-1|TRBV16|-|-
CASSLSDNEQFF
TGTGCCAGCAGCCTCTCCGACAATGAGCAGTTCTTC
>TRBJ2-1|TRBV11-3|medium-sized|TRBD2
CASSLRLAGGPYNEQFF
TGTGCCAGCAGCCTGAGACTAGCGGGGGGCCCTTACAATGAGCAGTTCTTC
>TRBJ1-4|TRBV30|-|TRBD1
CAWIPGTGGLREKLFF
TGTGCCTGGATTCCCGGGACAGGGGGCTTACGTGAAAAACTGTTTTTT
>TRBJ2-5|TRBV9|-|-
CASSVSGAGRETQYF
TGTGCCAGCAGCGTATCTGGCGCGGGGCGGGAGACCCAGTACTTC
>TRBJ2-1|TRBV29-1|-|-
CSARQGPFSNEQFF
TGCAGCGCGAGGCAGGGGCCTTTTAGCAATGAGCAGTTCTTC
>TRBJ2-1|TRBV6-8|medium-sized|TRBD2
CASSETSGHNEQFF
TGTGCCAGCAGTGAGACTAGCGGGCACAATGAGCAGTTCTTC
>TRBJ1-4|TRBV6-8|few|-
CASSLFDGAPKKLFF
TGTGCCAGCAGCCTCTTTGACGGGGCCCCCAAAAAACTGTTTTTT
>TRBJ1-1|TRBV18|medium-sized|-
CASSPAGSMNTEAFF
TGTGCCAGCTCACCGGCAGGGTCCATGAACACTGAAGCTTTCTTT
>TRBJ1-1|TRBV6-8|few|-
CASSYQGGLNTEAFF
TGTGCCAGCAGTTATCAGGGAGGACTGAACACTGAAGCTTTCTTT
>TRBJ2-2|TRBV19|-|-
CASSRQGGTGELFF
TGTGCCAGTAGTAGACAGGGAGGTACCGGGGAGCTGTTTTTT
>TRBJ2-1|TRBV25-1|-|-
CASSDTQRVSYNEQFF
TGTGCCAGCAGTGACACCCAGCGGGTCTCCTACAATGAGCAGTTCTTC
>TRBJ2-2|TRBV23-1|medium-sized|TRBD2
CASSPTSGFAGELFF
TGCGCCAGCAGCCCGACTAGCGGATTTGCCGGGGAGCTGTTTTTT
>TRBJ2-5|TRBV12-5|few|-
CASTRGPGETQYF
TGTGCCAGCACCCGGGGCCCCGGGGAGACCCAGTACTTC
>TRBJ1-1|TRBV5-1|-|-
CASSLVHSLNTEAFF
TGCGCCAGCAGCTTGGTTCACAGCCTGAACACTGAAGCTTTCTTT
>TRBJ1-1|TRBV5-1|few|TRBD1
CASSPGTVDNGEAFF
TGCGCCAGCAGCCCGGGGACAGTGGATAATGGTGAAGCTTTCTTT
>TRBJ2-3|TRBV11-3|medium-sized|TRBD2
CASSAPGLAGGIDTQYF
TGTGCCAGCAGTGCGCCAGGACTAGCGGGGGGTATAGATACGCAGTATTTT
>TRBJ1-2|TRBV29-1|few|TRBD1
CSAGQATYGYTF
TGCAGCGCTGGACAGGCCACCTATGGCTACACCTTC
>TRBJ2-5|TRBV10-2|-|TRBD1
CASSGHGQGETQYF
TGCGCCAGCAGTGGCCACGGACAGGGCGAGACCCAGTACTTC
>TRBJ1-4|TRBV11-3|medium-sized|-
CASSLGGTPNEKLFF
TGTGCCAGCAGCTTAGGTGGGACACCTAATGAAAAACTGTTTTTT
>TRBJ2-1|TRBV23-1|few|-
CASSQDWYSYNEQFF
TGCGCCAGCAGCCAAGATTGGTACAGCTACAATGAGCAGTTCTTC
>TRBJ1-5|TRBV19|-|-
CASRDTGPQPQHF
TGTGCCAGCCGGGACACGGGACCCCAGCCCCAGCATTTT
>TRBJ1-1|TRBV5-1|-|-
CASSLEVQASNTEAFF
TGCGCCAGCAGCTTGGAGGTCCAGGCCTCGAACACTGAAGCTTTCTTT
>TRBJ2-7|TRBV11-3|-|TRBD1
CASSPTAPGTGWVEQYF
TGTGCCAGCAGCCCAACCGCTCCCGGGACAGGGTGGGTTGAGCAGTACTTC
>TRBJ2-1|TRBV12-5|-|TRBD2
CASGLVRLAGGISNEQFF
TGTGCTAGTGGTTTGGTAAGGCTAGCGGGGGGGATAAGCAATGAGCAGTTCTTC
>TRBJ2-1|TRBV14|once|TRBD2
CASSQEVRTRVVNEQFF
TGTGCCAGCAGCCAAGAGGTTAGGACTAGAGTCGTCAATGAGCAGTTCTTC
>TRBJ1-3|TRBV15|few|TRBD1
CATSDRVSGNTIYF
TGTGCCACCAGCGACAGGGTTTCTGGAAACACCATATATTTT
>TRBJ2-4|TRBV11-3|medium-sized|TRBD1
CASSPRDRIMDIQYF
TGTGCCAGCAGCCCCCGGGACAGAATTATGGACATTCAGTACTTC